This TCR beta chain derives from a study of control samples from healthy donors and cancer patients. Method: immunoSEQ multiplex PCR; TCRdb's copy keeps in-frame clones and lacks some. The table shows fewer than 110,000 clones, with roughly 90% occurring only once. The CDR3 runs to 12 residues. V lost 1 base to trimming and J lost 12 bases; unmatched junction nucleotides: 7. Germline V CDR1 and CDR2: SGHDT, YYEEEE. The origin of this receptor is a man aged 25-45 years in good health. The chain employs TRBV5-6 and TRBJ2-7; TRBD2 matches 7 bases. Sequencing used blood. CDR3 in DNA: TGTGCCAGCAGCTTGCCCGGGGGGAAGGCGTACTTC. It codes for CASSLPGGKAYF.